This T cell receptor beta chain emerged from a study of cytomegalovirus exposure and HLA in healthy donors. On the study more broadly: Earlier, 90 million to 140 million unique TCR beta sequences were recovered from approximately 180 million T cells by an analysis.

The CDR3 has 17 amino acids. Germline trimming cut 2 bases from V and 2 bases from J; bases unmatched to any gene: 13. The germline gives CDR1 SGHRS, CDR2 YFSETQ. Findings and caveats of the study: TCR sequences were mostly rare, though some public TCRs occurred in many donors. In a later analysis, a genetic analysis reported fewer productive-TCR N-insertions in an Asian-associated ancestry cluster than the cohort average.

In the case of this clone: No antigen is known for it.

PCR amplification relied on 60 Vbeta primers (plus 13 Jbeta primers). Profiling relied on immunoSEQ multiplex PCR, and the TCRdb table lists in-frame clones only, not all of them. The data contain roughly 160,000 clones, 80% of them singletons. This chain uses TRBV5-1 with TRBJ2-7, with 7 bases fitting TRBD2. This sequence was found in a man younger than 40 in good health and CMV-seronegative. Source material: PBMCs. This CDR3 is CASSLELESSGTYEQYF. CDR3 DNA: TGCGCCAGCAGCTTAGAGCTCGAATCAAGCGGGACCTACGAGCAGTACTTC.